One and the same sample provided the 3 T cell receptor beta chains below, sequenced in a study of cytomegalovirus exposure and HLA in healthy donors. The PCR was carried out with 60 Vbeta primers and 13 Jbeta primers. Profiled with immunoSEQ multiplex PCR; TCRdb holds only in-frame clones, not every one. Of about 160,000 clones in the sample, roughly 80% are singletons; the top ten hold 2.4%. The sequenced sample was PBMCs. All receptors derive from a male donor in good health and CMV-seronegative.

The CDR3 here is CASSYEGEGTQYF. In nucleotides, the CDR3 is TGTGCCAGCAGTTACGAGGGAGAAGGGACCCAGTACTTC. The chain employs TRBV6-6 and TRBJ2-5, with D possibly matching TRBD2 (5 bases). This CDR3 contains 13 residues. Germline loops: CDR1 MNHNY, CDR2 SVGAGI (reference sequence). V was cut by 2 bases and J by 7 bases, with 11 bases left in between.

The J gene is TRBJ2-1, the V gene TRBV7-2, with 10 bases that match TRBD2. Losses at the gene ends were 1 base for V and 5 bases for J; bases not matched to a gene: 8. The length of the CDR3 is 17 residues. The V gene's germline CDR1 is SGHTA and CDR2 FQGNSA. CDR3: CASSLGRLAGPDNEQFF. The CDR3 bases are TGTGCCAGCAGCTTAGGTCGACTAGCGGGTCCAGACAATGAGCAGTTCTTC.

This rearrangement joins TRBV5-1 to TRBJ1-2; D possibly corresponds to TRBD1 (5 bases). The CDR3 is 14 amino acids. V gave up 2 bases and J gave up 2 bases, with 10 bases separating them. Germline V gene data show CDR1 as SGHRS and CDR2 as YFSETQ. CDR3 loop: CASSFTTANYGYTF. The CDR3, as DNA: TGCGCCAGCAGCTTTACGACAGCGAACTATGGCTACACCTTC.